Sequencing of this T cell receptor (beta chain) was carried out in a study of cytomegalovirus exposure and HLA in healthy donors. General study points: Exclusion applied to some V segments, including TRBV6-2 and TRBV6-3, as they were indistinguishable.

13 Jbeta primers and 60 Vbeta primers were used for the PCR. Sequencing used immunoSEQ multiplex PCR; TCRdb keeps in-frame clones, though not all of them. The data contain some 140,000 clones, 65% to 85% of them singletons. The CDR3 loop spans 15 amino acids. CDR1 is MNHEY and CDR2 is SMNVEV in the germline V gene (reference sequence). Trimming at V came to 6 bases and at J to 5 bases, leaving 9 bases not matched to a gene. Regarding donors, all were healthy bone marrow donors. Concerning this clone itself: The antigen is undetermined.

Input material: PBMCs. The rearrangement joins TRBV27 to TRBJ2-5; TRBD1 aligns across 10 bases. This TCR came from a man in his forties or fifties in good health and CMV-seronegative. The CDR3 protein is CASSDGGQGYETQYF. DNA of the CDR3: TGTGCCAGCAGCGATGGGGGACAGGGGTATGAGACCCAGTACTTC.